This is a list of T cell receptor beta chains from one sample in a study of T cells in Graves' hyperthyroidism and ophthalmopathy. TCRdb recomputed calls from the multiplex PCR reads with MiXCR, one row per CDR3 protein. The sample lists roughly 840,000 distinct CDR3 sequences, roughly 37% seen once, with about 9% in the top ten. Sequencing was done on a sample of blood. The receptors here all came from a man younger than 30 with Graves' hyperthyroidism. The CDR3 runs from the conserved cysteine through the conserved F or W.

j_call: TRBJ1-6; v_call: TRBV3-1; cdr3_aa: CASSQASSPLHF
j_call: TRBJ2-7; v_call: TRBV6-5; cdr3_aa: CASSGTGPEQYF
j_call: TRBJ2-7; v_call: TRBV7-2; cdr3_aa: CASSFLTGLTYEQYF
j_call: TRBJ1-4; v_call: TRBV7-9; cdr3_aa: CASSPNLQGETTNEKLFF
j_call: TRBJ1-2; v_call: TRBV2; cdr3_aa: CASSDPARGYTF
j_call: TRBJ2-5; v_call: TRBV2; cdr3_aa: CASSEERRETQYF
j_call: TRBJ1-3; v_call: TRBV12-3/TRBV12-4; cdr3_aa: CASTLFWDSQGNTIYF
j_call: TRBJ1-2; v_call: TRBV5-8; cdr3_aa: CASSPVVPHNGYTF
j_call: TRBJ2-7; v_call: TRBV5-1; cdr3_aa: CASSPRASGSHEQYF
j_call: TRBJ2-7; v_call: TRBV12-3/TRBV12-4; cdr3_aa: CASRTSSEQYF
j_call: TRBJ1-5; v_call: TRBV7-2; cdr3_aa: CASSSRTGGQPQHF
j_call: TRBJ1-5; v_call: TRBV7-2; cdr3_aa: CASSTGQGAGQPQHF
j_call: TRBJ2-7; v_call: TRBV10-3; cdr3_aa: CASSYGKGLGYEQYF
j_call: TRBJ2-7; v_call: TRBV2; cdr3_aa: CASSDPGTGGSGYEQYF
j_call: TRBJ1-5; v_call: TRBV12-3/TRBV12-4; cdr3_aa: CASTWDINQPQHF
j_call: TRBJ2-7; v_call: TRBV4-1; cdr3_aa: CASSQPGRSNYEQYF
j_call: TRBJ2-5; v_call: TRBV11-1; cdr3_aa: CASSHRVGQETQYF
j_call: TRBJ1-6; v_call: TRBV12-3/TRBV12-4; cdr3_aa: CASTTTGENSPLHF
j_call: TRBJ2-7; v_call: TRBV20-1; cdr3_aa: CSARDTPSGSRQYF
j_call: TRBJ2-7; v_call: TRBV29-1; cdr3_aa: CSVRDSTTYEQYF
j_call: TRBJ1-2; v_call: TRBV9; cdr3_aa: CASSPLGGGGVYGYTF
j_call: TRBJ1-2; v_call: TRBV11-2; cdr3_aa: CASSRRQGTYGYTF
j_call: TRBJ2-2; v_call: TRBV9; cdr3_aa: CASSVGSAGELFF
j_call: TRBJ1-3; v_call: TRBV19; cdr3_aa: CASSPLASGNTIYF
j_call: TRBJ2-7; v_call: TRBV6-5; cdr3_aa: CASSDLSEYYEQYF
j_call: TRBJ1-1; v_call: TRBV6-6; cdr3_aa: CAGGTVEAFF
j_call: TRBJ1-2; v_call: TRBV4-1; cdr3_aa: CTSSHASGGGYTF
j_call: TRBJ1-4; v_call: TRBV7-8; cdr3_aa: CASSLAGPGQGNEKLFF
j_call: TRBJ2-7; v_call: TRBV3-1; cdr3_aa: CASSHSLQEQYF
j_call: TRBJ2-6; v_call: TRBV25-1; cdr3_aa: CASSDRGSGANVLTF
j_call: TRBJ1-1; v_call: TRBV20-1; cdr3_aa: CSAARTGAAMNTEAFF
j_call: TRBJ2-3; v_call: TRBV6-5; cdr3_aa: CASRTGGSRYF
j_call: TRBJ2-2; v_call: TRBV6-5; cdr3_aa: CASSQTSGGADTGELFF